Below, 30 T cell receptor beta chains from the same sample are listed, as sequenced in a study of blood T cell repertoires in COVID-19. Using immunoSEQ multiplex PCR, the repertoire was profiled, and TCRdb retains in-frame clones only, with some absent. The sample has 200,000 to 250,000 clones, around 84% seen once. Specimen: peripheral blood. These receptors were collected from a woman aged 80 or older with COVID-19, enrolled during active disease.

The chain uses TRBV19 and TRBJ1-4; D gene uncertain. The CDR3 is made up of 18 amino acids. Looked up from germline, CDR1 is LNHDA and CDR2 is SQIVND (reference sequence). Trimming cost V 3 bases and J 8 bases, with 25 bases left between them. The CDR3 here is CASSIRGFDSTGNEKLFF. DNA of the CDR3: TGTGCCAGTAGTATCCGCGGGTTTGATTCAACCGGGAACGAAAAACTGTTTTTT.

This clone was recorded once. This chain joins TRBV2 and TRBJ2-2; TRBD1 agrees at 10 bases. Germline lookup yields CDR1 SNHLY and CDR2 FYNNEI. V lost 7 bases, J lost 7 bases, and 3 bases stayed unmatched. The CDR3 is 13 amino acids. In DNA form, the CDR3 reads TGTGCCAGCACCGGGACAGGGGTCGGGGAGCTGTTTTTT. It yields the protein CASTGTGVGELFF.

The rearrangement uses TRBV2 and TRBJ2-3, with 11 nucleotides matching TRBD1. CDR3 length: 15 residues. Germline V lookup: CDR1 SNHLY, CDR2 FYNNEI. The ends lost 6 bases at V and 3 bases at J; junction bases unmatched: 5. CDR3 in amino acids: CASSAGTGGTDTQYF. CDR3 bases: TGTGCCAGCAGCGCCGGGACAGGGGGTACAGATACGCAGTATTTT.

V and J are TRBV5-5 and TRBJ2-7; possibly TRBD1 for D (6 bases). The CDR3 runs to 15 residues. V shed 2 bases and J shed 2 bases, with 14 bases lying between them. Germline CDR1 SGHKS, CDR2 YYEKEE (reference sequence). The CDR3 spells CASSFERDTTYEQYV. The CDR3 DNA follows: TGTGCCAGCAGCTTTGAGAGGGACACCACCTACGAGCAGTACGTC.

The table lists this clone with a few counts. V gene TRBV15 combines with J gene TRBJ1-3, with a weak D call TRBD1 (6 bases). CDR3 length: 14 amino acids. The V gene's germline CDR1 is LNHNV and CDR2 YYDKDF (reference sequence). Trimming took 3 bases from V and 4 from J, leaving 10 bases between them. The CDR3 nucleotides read TGTGCCACCAGCAGGGGACAACTGGGAAACACCATATATTTT. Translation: CATSRGQLGNTIYF.

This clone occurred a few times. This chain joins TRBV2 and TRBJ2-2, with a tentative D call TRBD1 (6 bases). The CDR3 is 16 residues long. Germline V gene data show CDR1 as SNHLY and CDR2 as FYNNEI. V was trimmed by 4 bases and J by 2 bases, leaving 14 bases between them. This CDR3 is CASSVGQQLNTGELFF. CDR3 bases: TGTGCCAGCAGTGTTGGACAGCAACTTAACACCGGGGAGCTGTTTTTT.

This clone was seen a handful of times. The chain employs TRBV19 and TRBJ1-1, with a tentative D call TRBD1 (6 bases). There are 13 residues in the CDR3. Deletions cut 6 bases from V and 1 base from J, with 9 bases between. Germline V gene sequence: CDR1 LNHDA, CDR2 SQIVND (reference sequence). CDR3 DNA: TGTGCCAGTAGCCAGGGGACGAACACTGAAGCTTTCTTT. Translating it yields CASSQGTNTEAFF. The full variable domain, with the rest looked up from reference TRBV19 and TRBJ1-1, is DGGITQSPKYLFRKEGQNVTLSCEQNLNHDAMYWYRQDPGQGLRLIYYSQIVNDFQKGDIAEGYSVSREKKESFPLTVTSAQKNPTAFYLCASSQGTNTEAFFGQGTRLTVV.

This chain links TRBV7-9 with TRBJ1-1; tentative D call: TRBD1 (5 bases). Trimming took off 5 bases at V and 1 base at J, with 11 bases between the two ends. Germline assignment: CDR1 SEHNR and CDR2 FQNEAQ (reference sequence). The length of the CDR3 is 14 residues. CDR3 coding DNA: TGTGCCAGCAGCCCAGGGTTTGGGAACACTGAAGCTTTCTTT. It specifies CASSPGFGNTEAFF.

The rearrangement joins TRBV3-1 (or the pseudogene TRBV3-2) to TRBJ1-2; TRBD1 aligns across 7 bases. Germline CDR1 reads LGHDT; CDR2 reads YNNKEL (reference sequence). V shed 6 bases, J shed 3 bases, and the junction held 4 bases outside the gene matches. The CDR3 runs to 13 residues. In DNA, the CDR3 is TGTGCCAGCAGTCTAGACAGGGACTATGGCTACACCTTC. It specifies CASSLDRDYGYTF.

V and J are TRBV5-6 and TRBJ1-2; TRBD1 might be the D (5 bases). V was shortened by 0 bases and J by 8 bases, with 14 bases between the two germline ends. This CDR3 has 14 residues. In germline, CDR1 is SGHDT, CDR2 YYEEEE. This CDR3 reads CASSLVQERYGYTF. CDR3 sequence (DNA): TGTGCCAGCAGCTTGGTACAGGAGAGGTACGGCTACACCTTC.

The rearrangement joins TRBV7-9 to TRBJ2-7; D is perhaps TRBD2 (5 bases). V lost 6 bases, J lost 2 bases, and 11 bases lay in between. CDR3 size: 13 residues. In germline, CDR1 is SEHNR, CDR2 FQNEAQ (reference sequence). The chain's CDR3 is CASSSDYTYEQYF. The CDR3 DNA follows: TGTGCCAGCAGTTCCGACTACACCTACGAGCAGTACTTC.

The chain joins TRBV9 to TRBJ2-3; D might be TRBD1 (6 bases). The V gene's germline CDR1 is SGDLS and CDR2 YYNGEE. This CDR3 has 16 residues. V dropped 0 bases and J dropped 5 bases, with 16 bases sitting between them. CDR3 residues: CASSVVDRPRGDTQYF. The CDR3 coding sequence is TGTGCCAGCAGCGTAGTAGACAGGCCCCGTGGAGATACGCAGTATTTT. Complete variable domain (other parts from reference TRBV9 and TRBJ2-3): DSGVTQTPKHLITATGQRVTLRCSPRSGDLSVYWYQQSLDQGLQFLIQYYNGEERAKGNILERFSAQQFPDLHSELNLSSLELGDSALYFCASSVVDRPRGDTQYFGPGTRLTVL.

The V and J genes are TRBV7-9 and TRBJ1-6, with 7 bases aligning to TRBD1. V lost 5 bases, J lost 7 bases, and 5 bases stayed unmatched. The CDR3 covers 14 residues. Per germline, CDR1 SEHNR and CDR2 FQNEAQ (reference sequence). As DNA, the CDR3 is TGTGCCAGCAGCGACGGGACAGTAAATTCACCCCTCCACTTT. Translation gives CASSDGTVNSPLHF.

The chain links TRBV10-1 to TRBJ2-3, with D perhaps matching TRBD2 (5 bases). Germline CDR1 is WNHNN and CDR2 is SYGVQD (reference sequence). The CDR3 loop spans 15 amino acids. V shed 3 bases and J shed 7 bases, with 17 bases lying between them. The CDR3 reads CASSDQAGVRNTQYF. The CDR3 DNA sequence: TGCGCCAGCAGTGATCAAGCCGGGGTTCGAAATACGCAGTATTTT.

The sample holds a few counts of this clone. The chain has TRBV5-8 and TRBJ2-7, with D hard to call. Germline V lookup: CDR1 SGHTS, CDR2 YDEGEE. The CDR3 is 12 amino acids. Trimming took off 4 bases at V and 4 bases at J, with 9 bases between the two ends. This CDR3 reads CASSPRRYEQYF. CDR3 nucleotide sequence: TGTGCCAGCAGCCCGCGCCGGTACGAGCAGTACTTC. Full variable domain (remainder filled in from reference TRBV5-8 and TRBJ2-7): EAGVTQSPTHLIKTRGQQATLRCSPISGHTSVYWYQQALGLGLQFLLWYDEGEERNRGNFPPRFSGRQFPNYSSELNVNALELEDSALYLCASSPRRYEQYFGPGTRLTVT.

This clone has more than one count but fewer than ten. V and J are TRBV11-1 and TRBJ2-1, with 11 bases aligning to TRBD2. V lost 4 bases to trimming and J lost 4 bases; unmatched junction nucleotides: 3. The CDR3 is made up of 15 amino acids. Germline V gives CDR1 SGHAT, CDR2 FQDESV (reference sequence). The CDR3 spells CASSSTSGAYNEQFF. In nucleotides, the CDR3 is TGTGCCAGCAGCTCGACTAGCGGGGCTTACAATGAGCAGTTCTTC.

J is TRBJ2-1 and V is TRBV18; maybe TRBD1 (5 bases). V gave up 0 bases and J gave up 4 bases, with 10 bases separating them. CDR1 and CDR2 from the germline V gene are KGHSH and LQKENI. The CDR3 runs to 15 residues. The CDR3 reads CASSPPWQGYNEQFF. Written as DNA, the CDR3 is TGTGCCAGCTCACCACCATGGCAGGGTTACAATGAGCAGTTCTTC. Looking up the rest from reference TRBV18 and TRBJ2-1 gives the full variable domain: NAGVMQNPRHLVRRRGQEARLRCSPMKGHSHVYWYRQLPEEGLKFMVYLQKENIIDESGMPKERFSAEFPKEGPSILRIQQVVRGDSAAYFCASSPPWQGYNEQFFGPGTRLTVL.

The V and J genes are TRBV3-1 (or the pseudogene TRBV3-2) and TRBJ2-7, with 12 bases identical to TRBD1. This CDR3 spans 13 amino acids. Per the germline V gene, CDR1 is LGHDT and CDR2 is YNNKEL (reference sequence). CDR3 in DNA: TGTGCCAGCAGCCAAGGGGGACAGGGGGCATCTCACGTC. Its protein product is CASSQGGQGASHV.

The CDR3 DNA is TGTGCCAGCAGTTACGTGGGGCCTAATCAGCCCCAGCATTTT. As protein: CASSYVGPNQPQHF. This rearrangement joins TRBV6-2 or TRBV6-3 to TRBJ1-5; D might be TRBD1 (5 bases). The CDR3 covers 14 residues. Between the trimmed V and J ends, which lost 2 bases and 4 bases, there was a span of 9 bases. Germline V gene data show CDR1 as MNHEY and CDR2 as SVGEGT.

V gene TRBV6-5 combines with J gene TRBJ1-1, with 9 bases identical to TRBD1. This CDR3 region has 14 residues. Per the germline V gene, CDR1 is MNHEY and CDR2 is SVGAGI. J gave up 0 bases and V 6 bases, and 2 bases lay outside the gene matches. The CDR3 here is CASSDRGMNTEAFF. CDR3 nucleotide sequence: TGTGCCAGCAGCGACAGGGGGATGAACACTGAAGCTTTCTTT.

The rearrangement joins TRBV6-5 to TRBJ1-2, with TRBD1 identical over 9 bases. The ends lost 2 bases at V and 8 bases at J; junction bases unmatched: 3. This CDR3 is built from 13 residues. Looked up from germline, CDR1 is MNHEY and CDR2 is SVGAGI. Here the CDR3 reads CASSYDRGVGYTF. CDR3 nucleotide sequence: TGTGCCAGCAGTTACGACAGGGGGGTAGGCTACACCTTC.

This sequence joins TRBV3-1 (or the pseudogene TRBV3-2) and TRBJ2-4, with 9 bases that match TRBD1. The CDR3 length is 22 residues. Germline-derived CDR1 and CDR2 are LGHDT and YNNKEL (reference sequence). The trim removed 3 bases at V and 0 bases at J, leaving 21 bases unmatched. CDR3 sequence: CASSHINRGPQLIKLAKNIQYF. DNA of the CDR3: TGTGCCAGCAGCCATATTAACAGGGGGCCTCAGCTTATAAAGTTAGCCAAAAACATTCAGTACTTC.

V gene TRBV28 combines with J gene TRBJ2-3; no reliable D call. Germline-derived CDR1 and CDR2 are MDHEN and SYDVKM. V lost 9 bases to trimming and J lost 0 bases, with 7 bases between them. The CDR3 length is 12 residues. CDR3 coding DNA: TGTGCCAGTTCGGGTAGCACAGATACGCAGTATTTT. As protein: CASSGSTDTQYF.

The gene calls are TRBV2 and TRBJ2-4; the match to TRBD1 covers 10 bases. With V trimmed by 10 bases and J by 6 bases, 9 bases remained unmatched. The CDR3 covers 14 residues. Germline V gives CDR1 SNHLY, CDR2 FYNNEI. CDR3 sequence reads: CANRRDRGLNIQYF. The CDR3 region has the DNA TGTGCCAATCGACGCGACAGGGGGCTAAACATTCAGTACTTC.

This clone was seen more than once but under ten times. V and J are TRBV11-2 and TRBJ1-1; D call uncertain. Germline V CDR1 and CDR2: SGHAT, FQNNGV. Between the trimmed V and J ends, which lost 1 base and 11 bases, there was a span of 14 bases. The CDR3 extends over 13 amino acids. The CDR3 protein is CASSLVDGERAFF. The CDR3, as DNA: TGTGCCAGCAGCTTAGTCGACGGGGAGCGCGCTTTCTTT.

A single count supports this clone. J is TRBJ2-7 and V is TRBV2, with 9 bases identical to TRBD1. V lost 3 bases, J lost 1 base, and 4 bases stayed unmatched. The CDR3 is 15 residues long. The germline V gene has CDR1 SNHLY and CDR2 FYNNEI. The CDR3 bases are TGTGCCAGCAGTGAGGGGGACAGGGTATCCTACGAGCAGTACTTC. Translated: CASSEGDRVSYEQYF.

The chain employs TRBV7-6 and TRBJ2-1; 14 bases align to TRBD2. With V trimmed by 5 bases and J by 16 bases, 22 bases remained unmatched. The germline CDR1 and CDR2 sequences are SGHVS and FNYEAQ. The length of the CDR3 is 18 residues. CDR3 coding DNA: TGTGCCAGCAGCCGATCGGGACTAGCGGGGGCACTTGCCTCTCCCCAATTCTTC. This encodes CASSRSGLAGALASPQFF. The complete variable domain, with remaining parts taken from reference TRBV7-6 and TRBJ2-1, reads GAGVSQSPRYKVTKRGQDVALRCDPISGHVSLYWYRQALGQGPEFLTYFNYEAQQDKSGLPNDRFSAERPEGSISTLTIQRTEQRDSAMYRCASSRSGLAGALASPQFFGPGTRLTVL.

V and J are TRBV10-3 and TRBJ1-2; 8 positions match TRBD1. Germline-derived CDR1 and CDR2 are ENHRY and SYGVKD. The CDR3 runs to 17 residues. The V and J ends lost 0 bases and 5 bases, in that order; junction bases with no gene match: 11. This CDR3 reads CAISESLVQGASYGYTF. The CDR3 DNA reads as TGTGCCATCAGTGAGTCGTTAGTCCAGGGGGCATCGTATGGCTACACCTTC.

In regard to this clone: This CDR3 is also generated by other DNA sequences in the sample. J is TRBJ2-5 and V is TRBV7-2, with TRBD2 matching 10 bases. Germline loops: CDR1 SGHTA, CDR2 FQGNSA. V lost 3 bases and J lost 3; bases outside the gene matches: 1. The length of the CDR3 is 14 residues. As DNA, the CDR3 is TGTGCCAGCAGCTTCCTAGCGGGGGAAGAGACCCAGTACTTC. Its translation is CASSFLAGEETQYF.

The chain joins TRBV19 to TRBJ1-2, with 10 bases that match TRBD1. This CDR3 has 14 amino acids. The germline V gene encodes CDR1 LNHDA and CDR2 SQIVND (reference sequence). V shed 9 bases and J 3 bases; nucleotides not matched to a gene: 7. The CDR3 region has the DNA TGTGCCAGCTCTCGACAGGGGGCGTACTATGGCTACACCTTC. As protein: CASSRQGAYYGYTF.